The 29 T cell receptor beta chains given below trace back to one sample, sequenced in a study of cytomegalovirus exposure and HLA in healthy donors. PCR was performed using 60 Vbeta and 13 Jbeta primers. Repertoires were generated with immunoSEQ multiplex PCR, while TCRdb's copy carries only in-frame clones and drops some. Its table lists about 140,000 clones. Input material: PBMCs. The receptors stem from a male donor in good health and CMV-seronegative.

This chain connects TRBV18 to TRBJ1-4, with a tentative D call TRBD1 (5 bases). The CDR3 extends over 15 amino acids. Germline V CDR1 and CDR2: KGHSH, LQKENI. Between the trimmed V and J ends, which lost 0 bases and 8 bases, there was a span of 13 bases. The CDR3 loop reads CASSPPGLPSEKLFF. CDR3 DNA: TGTGCCAGCTCACCACCGGGACTGCCTTCGGAAAAACTGTTTTTT.

This rearrangement joins TRBV27 to TRBJ2-5, with 8 positions matching TRBD1. Germline V gives CDR1 MNHEY, CDR2 SMNVEV (reference sequence). The CDR3 has 15 residues. V was pared by 5 bases and J by 5 bases, with 10 bases of the junction left unmatched. The chain's CDR3 is CASSVGQGPFETQYF. CDR3 nucleotides: TGTGCCAGCAGTGTAGGACAGGGACCTTTTGAGACCCAGTACTTC.

The chain has TRBV19 and TRBJ1-5; 9 nucleotides agree with TRBD1. Germline V CDR1 and CDR2: LNHDA, SQIVND (reference sequence). The V and J ends lost 3 bases and 2 bases, in that order; junction bases with no gene match: 8. This CDR3 comprises 17 residues. The CDR3 spells CASSISSTGGGNQPQHF. In DNA, the CDR3 is TGTGCCAGTAGTATTTCCTCGACAGGGGGAGGCAATCAGCCCCAGCATTTT.

With respect to this clone: The sample has other DNA sequences that encode this CDR3 too. The chain links TRBV19 to TRBJ2-3; 7 bases are a match to TRBD2. This CDR3 region has 16 residues. V shed 3 bases, J shed 3 bases, and the junction held 9 bases outside the gene matches. Germline assignment: CDR1 LNHDA and CDR2 SQIVND (reference sequence). Here the CDR3 reads CASSMGREAGTDTQYF. For the CDR3, the DNA is TGTGCCAGTAGTATGGGGAGGGAGGCTGGAACAGATACGCAGTATTTT. Together with reference TRBV19 and TRBJ2-3, the CDR3 gives the full variable domain: DGGITQSPKYLFRKEGQNVTLSCEQNLNHDAMYWYRQDPGQGLRLIYYSQIVNDFQKGDIAEGYSVSREKKESFPLTVTSAQKNPTAFYLCASSMGREAGTDTQYFGPGTRLTVL.

The chain joins TRBV7-9 to TRBJ2-7, with D possibly being TRBD1 (5 bases). CDR1 is SEHNR, CDR2 FQNEAQ, per germline (reference sequence). CDR3 length: 12 residues. The V and J ends lost 4 bases and 6 bases respectively, with 10 bases between them. CDR3 region: CASSSMGREQYF. For the CDR3, the DNA is TGTGCCAGCAGCTCCATGGGGCGCGAGCAGTACTTC.

In DNA form, the CDR3 reads TGTGCCAGCAGCTTAGCGGGATTACTAGCGGGATCTACCTACGAGCAGTACTTC. This sequence encodes CASSLAGLLAGSTYEQYF. This chain links TRBV7-9 with TRBJ2-7; 10 bases are shared with TRBD2. The germline V gene encodes CDR1 SEHNR and CDR2 FQNEAQ (reference sequence). This CDR3 region has 18 residues. Trimming took 0 bases from V and 2 from J; bases not matched to a gene: 10.

The rearrangement joins TRBV6-5 to TRBJ2-7; 7 bases are shared with TRBD2. V trimming: 0 bases; J trimming: 0 bases; junction bases outside the gene matches: 2. This CDR3 spans 15 amino acids. Germline CDR1 is MNHEY and CDR2 is SVGAGI. In DNA form, the CDR3 reads TGTGCCAGCAGTTACTCTCGCGGGAGCTCCTACGAGCAGTACTTC. Protein product: CASSYSRGSSYEQYF.

The chain carries TRBV30 and TRBJ1-1; D is undetermined. Deletions cut 4 bases from V and 0 bases from J, with 9 bases between. The CDR3 totals 13 residues. The germline V gene has CDR1 GTSNPN and CDR2 SVGIG (reference sequence). CDR3 sequence reads: CAWITGMNTEAFF. CDR3 DNA: TGTGCCTGGATAACGGGGATGAACACTGAAGCTTTCTTT. Complete variable domain (other parts from reference TRBV30 and TRBJ1-1): SQTIHQWPATLVQPVGSPLSLECTVEGTSNPNLYWYRQAAGRGLQLLFYSVGIGQISSEVPQNLSASRPQDRQFILSSKKLLLSDSGFYLCAWITGMNTEAFFGQGTRLTVV.

The CDR3 region has the DNA TGTGCCTGGAGTGAAGGGGGCAATCAGCCCCAGCATTTT. It codes for CAWSEGGNQPQHF. The rearrangement uses TRBV30 and TRBJ1-5, with D tentatively TRBD1 (5 bases). Looked up from germline, CDR1 is GTSNPN and CDR2 is SVGIG (reference sequence). V was shortened by 1 base and J by 2 bases, with 6 bases between the two germline ends. This CDR3 region has 13 residues.

V gene TRBV7-8 combines with J gene TRBJ2-2; 8 bases match TRBD2. V was clipped by 5 bases and J by 6 bases; unmatched bases: 8. The CDR3 extends over 15 amino acids. Germline V gene lookup returns CDR1 SGHVS and CDR2 FQNEAQ. The CDR3 DNA sequence: TGTGCCAGCAGCCCCACGGGAGGGGTTCCCGGGGAGCTGTTTTTT. This translates into CASSPTGGVPGELFF.

J is TRBJ2-1 and V is TRBV9; a possible D gene is TRBD2 (5 bases). The CDR3 totals 15 residues. V lost 4 bases, J lost 3 bases, and 14 bases lay in between. CDR1 is SGDLS and CDR2 is YYNGEE in the germline V gene. DNA for the CDR3: TGTGCCAGCAGCTCCCCCTTTGAGGGCTACAATGAGCAGTTCTTC. Protein product: CASSSPFEGYNEQFF.

J is TRBJ2-1 and V is TRBV4-1; D is perhaps TRBD2 (5 bases). The CDR3 extends over 16 amino acids. V gave up 4 bases and J gave up 3 bases, with 16 bases separating them. The germline gives CDR1 MGHRA, CDR2 YSYEKL. CDR3 in amino acids: CASSPLDLFVYNEQFF. The CDR3, as DNA: TGCGCCAGCAGCCCACTGGACTTGTTTGTCTACAATGAGCAGTTCTTC.

This chain joins TRBV10-3 and TRBJ2-2; TRBD2 agrees at 8 bases. The CDR3 runs to 17 residues. The germline gives CDR1 ENHRY, CDR2 SYGVKD. Trimming took 2 bases from V and 3 from J; bases not matched to a gene: 8. CDR3 DNA: TGTGCCATCAGTGAGGTTGTAGGGACTAGATACACCGGGGAGCTGTTTTTT. It is translated as CAISEVVGTRYTGELFF.

The chain has TRBV5-1 and TRBJ1-1, with D uncertain. The V end lost 4 bases, the J end lost 1 base, and 11 bases lay between the germline ends. The CDR3 is 14 residues long. The germline V gene has CDR1 SGHRS and CDR2 YFSETQ. Here the CDR3 reads CASSRGPPNTEAFF. The CDR3 region has the DNA TGCGCCAGCAGCCGCGGCCCCCCGAACACTGAAGCTTTCTTT.

The CDR3 spells CASHRDRGSDTQYF. Written as DNA, the CDR3 is TGTGCCAGTCATCGGGACAGGGGGTCAGATACGCAGTATTTT. V usage is TRBV7-9 and J usage is TRBJ2-3; TRBD1 matches at 11 bases. The CDR3 loop spans 14 amino acids. Trimming removed 9 bases from V and 4 bases from J; junction bases left unmatched: 6. Per the germline V gene, CDR1 is SEHNR and CDR2 is FQNEAQ (reference sequence).

The V gene is TRBV7-2, the J gene TRBJ2-2, with TRBD2 matching 7 bases. The CDR3 sequence is 16 residues long. The V and J ends lost 5 bases and 0 bases, in that order; junction bases with no gene match: 6. Germline V lookup: CDR1 SGHTA, CDR2 FQGNSA. CDR3 region: CASSRLAATNTGELFF. The CDR3 DNA reads TGTGCCAGCAGCAGACTAGCAGCTACGAACACCGGGGAGCTGTTTTTT.

The chain carries TRBV4-3 and TRBJ2-2, with D tentatively TRBD1 (6 bases). The CDR3 covers 15 residues. The germline gives CDR1 LGHNA, CDR2 YSLEER. Between the trimmed V and J ends, which lost 7 bases and 4 bases, there was a span of 16 bases. In nucleotides, the CDR3 is TGCGCCAGCACCCCAGGGGCTACCCCCACCGGGGAGCTGTTTTTT. This sequence encodes CASTPGATPTGELFF.

This rearrangement joins TRBV10-1 to TRBJ2-1; 9 positions match TRBD1. V shed 5 bases, J shed 3 bases, and the junction held 8 bases outside the gene matches. The CDR3 covers 16 residues. Germline lookup yields CDR1 WNHNN and CDR2 SYGVQD (reference sequence). The CDR3 loop is CASSTDRGRVYNEQFF. The CDR3 DNA reads TGCGCCAGCAGTACGGACAGGGGACGGGTCTACAATGAGCAGTTCTTC.

About this clone: The junction differs from germline at one of its ends, possibly a read error. J is TRBJ1-6 and V is TRBV28; 7 positions match TRBD1. This CDR3 has 14 amino acids. Per germline, CDR1 MDHEN and CDR2 SYDVKM. The CDR3 sequence is CASSPRDRNSPFHF. In nucleotides, the CDR3 is TGTGCCAGCAGCCCCCGGGACAGAAATTCACCCTTCCACTTT.

The chain uses TRBV28 and TRBJ2-7; D remains ambiguous. Trimming removed 4 bases from V and 3 bases from J, with 10 bases in between. The CDR3 has 13 amino acids. CDR1 is MDHEN and CDR2 is SYDVKM in the germline V gene. The CDR3 spells CASSSGVIYEQYF. In DNA, the CDR3 is TGTGCCAGCAGTTCGGGTGTGATCTACGAGCAGTACTTC.

The chain is built from TRBV6-5 and TRBJ1-1, with 9 bases that match TRBD1. V lost 6 bases, J lost 5 bases, and 7 bases stayed unmatched. The CDR3 covers 14 residues. Germline CDR1 reads MNHEY; CDR2 reads SVGAGI. The CDR3 protein is CASSRTGGRTEAFF. CDR3 DNA sequence: TGTGCCAGCAGCCGCACAGGGGGCCGGACTGAAGCTTTCTTT.

The chain has TRBV6-5 and TRBJ1-2; D is uncertain. V was shortened by 2 bases and J by 7 bases, with 17 bases between the two germline ends. CDR3 size: 15 residues. Germline V gene data show CDR1 as MNHEY and CDR2 as SVGAGI. Here the CDR3 DNA reads TGTGCCAGCAGTTACGACACCCTGACATTCTCTGGCTACACCTTC. Its translation: CASSYDTLTFSGYTF.

The chain recombines TRBV6-5 with TRBJ2-7, with D perhaps matching TRBD1 (5 bases). In germline, CDR1 is MNHEY, CDR2 SVGAGI. Trimming left V 5 bases short and J 5 bases short, with 13 bases between. The CDR3 is 13 residues long. This chain's CDR3 is CASSPRKTDEQYF. CDR3 DNA sequence: TGTGCCAGCAGTCCCAGAAAGACAGACGAGCAGTACTTC.

This chain uses TRBV27 with TRBJ2-7, with 9 bases matching TRBD2. The CDR3 runs to 14 residues. Per germline, CDR1 MNHEY and CDR2 SMNVEV (reference sequence). The junction had 6 bases not matched to a gene; V was cut back by 5 bases and J by 4 bases. The DNA of the CDR3 is TGTGCCAGCAGTGAGCGGGGGGTATGGTACGAGCAGTACTTC. Translation: CASSERGVWYEQYF.

The rearrangement uses TRBV29-1 and TRBJ1-1; no definite D call. Germline V lookup: CDR1 SQVTM, CDR2 ANQGSEA. The germline V and J ends were trimmed by 4 bases and 4 bases, with 7 bases remaining between them. The CDR3 totals 11 residues. CDR3 region: CSVGALTEAFF. Written as DNA, the CDR3 is TGCAGCGTTGGAGCCCTCACTGAAGCTTTCTTT.

The chain has TRBV7-9 and TRBJ1-1; perhaps TRBD1 as D (5 bases). The germline V gene encodes CDR1 SEHNR and CDR2 FQNEAQ (reference sequence). Trimming removed 4 bases at V and 6 bases at J, with 18 bases between. The CDR3 covers 15 residues. In DNA, the CDR3 is TGTGCCAGCAGCTCGGTAGGGGTCGGAGGGCCTGAAGCTTTCTTT. Amino acids: CASSSVGVGGPEAFF.

Regarding this clone: A read error may produce the germline difference seen at one junction end. The chain combines TRBV7-7 with TRBJ2-1, with TRBD2 identical over 7 bases. The CDR3 covers 15 residues. In germline, CDR1 is SSHAT, CDR2 FNYEAQ (reference sequence). This chain's CDR3 is CASSLGQGLYNEQFF. The CDR3 nucleotides read TGTGCTAGCAGCTTGGGGCAGGGACTATACAATGAGCAGTTCTTC.

The chain couples TRBV4-3 to TRBJ2-2; a weak D match, TRBD2 (6 bases). The V gene lost 5 bases and the J gene lost 4 bases, with 14 bases spanning the gap. The CDR3 extends over 15 amino acids. From germline, CDR1 is LGHNA and CDR2 YSLEER. CDR3 loop: CASSKFSGGTGELFF. The CDR3 nucleotides read TGCGCCAGCAGCAAATTCTCCGGGGGCACCGGGGAGCTGTTTTTT.

The chain joins TRBV15 to TRBJ1-2; 7 bases line up with TRBD1. The CDR3 runs 16 residues. Germline CDR1 and CDR2: LNHNV and YYDKDF (reference sequence). The J segment lost 5 bases and the V segment lost 2 bases, leaving 11 bases of the junction unmatched. The CDR3 spells CATSRQRGPTGYGYTF. CDR3 DNA: TGTGCCACCAGCAGACAAAGGGGGCCGACGGGGTATGGCTACACCTTC. The variable domain in full, with the rest retrieved from reference TRBV15 and TRBJ1-2, is DAMVIQNPRYQVTQFGKPVTLSCSQTLNHNVMYWYQQKSSQAPKLLFHYYDKDFNNEADTPDNFQSRRPNTSFCFLDIRSPGLGDTAMYLCATSRQRGPTGYGYTFGSGTRLTVV.